The 13 T cell receptor beta chains presented below share a single source sample, sequenced in a study of shared clonotypes between healthy human individuals. It was CD45RO-negative cells, positively selected for CCR7, that made up naive CD8 cells, with terminally differentiated effector memory CD45RA+ cells excluded. This table comes from immunoSEQ multiplex PCR, and its TCRdb copy is limited to in-frame clones, with some not included. The sample records millions of clones, about 95% being singletons. Sequenced material: naive CD8+ T cells sorted from blood. The receptors originated from a man aged 18 to 29 in good health.

The CDR3 coding sequence is TGCAGCGGGGAACAGGGGAATGAGCAGTTCTTC. It codes for CSGEQGNEQFF. V is TRBV29-1 and J is TRBJ2-1; 7 bases match TRBD1. With 7 bases clipped from V and 7 bases from J, the junction kept 4 bases outside the gene matches. The CDR3 is 11 residues long. Germline V gene lookup returns CDR1 SQVTM and CDR2 ANQGSEA.

DNA for the CDR3: TGCAGCGTTGAAGTTGGGACAGGGGCTATGAACACTGAAGCTTTCTTT. Encoded protein: CSVEVGTGAMNTEAFF. The chain has TRBV29-1 and TRBJ1-1; 10 bases map to TRBD1. In germline, CDR1 is SQVTM, CDR2 ANQGSEA. This CDR3 has 16 residues. The J segment lost 0 bases and the V segment lost 1 base, leaving 5 bases of the junction unmatched. Together with reference TRBV29-1 and TRBJ1-1, the CDR3 gives the full variable domain: SAVISQKPSRDICQRGTSLTIQCQVDSQVTMMFWYRQQPGQSLTLIATANQGSEATYESGFVIDKFPISRPNLTFSTLTVSNMSPEDSSIYLCSVEVGTGAMNTEAFFGQGTRLTVV.

The chain couples TRBV10-2 to TRBJ1-4; D is uncertain. V was shortened by 2 bases and J by 10 bases, with 8 bases between the two germline ends. The CDR3 is made up of 12 amino acids. The germline V gene encodes CDR1 WSHSY and CDR2 SAAADI. The CDR3 nucleotides read TGCGCCAGCAGTGAGCTGGGTCGAAAACTGTTTTTT. Translated, it gives CASSELGRKLFF.

A note on this clone: Other nucleotide sequences from this sample produce the same CDR3. The chain uses TRBV10-1 and TRBJ2-7; D is undetermined. The V gene lost 0 bases and the J gene lost 1 base, with 4 bases spanning the gap. The CDR3 totals 13 residues. Per the germline V gene, CDR1 is WNHNN and CDR2 is SYGVQD (reference sequence). CDR3 residues: CASSESTSYEQYF. DNA for the CDR3: TGCGCCAGCAGTGAGTCGACTTCCTACGAGCAGTACTTC.

The chain employs TRBV7-9 and TRBJ2-1; D unresolved. The CDR3 covers 12 residues. The V end lost 8 bases, the J end lost 0 bases, and 5 bases lay between the germline ends. Germline V CDR1 and CDR2: SEHNR, FQNEAQ (reference sequence). The CDR3: CASETSYNEQFF. Here the CDR3 DNA reads TGTGCCAGCGAGACCTCCTACAATGAGCAGTTCTTC.

This rearrangement joins TRBV5-1 to TRBJ2-7; the D gene is possibly TRBD1 (5 bases). CDR3 length: 15 residues. The V gene lost 7 bases and the J gene lost 2 bases, with 19 bases spanning the gap. CDR1 is SGHRS, CDR2 YFSETQ, per germline. CDR3 coding DNA: TGCGCCAGCCTGGAAAGGGGAATGTTCCCCTACGAGCAGTACTTC. Its protein is CASLERGMFPYEQYF.

The V call is TRBV7-9, the J call TRBJ2-3; TRBD2 aligns across 9 bases. V was pared by 4 bases and J by 1 base, with 9 bases of the junction left unmatched. Germline values: CDR1 SEHNR, CDR2 FQNEAQ (reference sequence). This CDR3 is built from 17 residues. DNA of the CDR3: TGTGCCAGCAGCTACCTGCTAGCGGGGCCTCGCACAGATACGCAGTATTTT. It encodes CASSYLLAGPRTDTQYF.

The chain recombines TRBV5-6 with TRBJ1-3, with D hard to call. V was pared by 1 base and J by 10 bases, with 12 bases between. Per the germline V gene, CDR1 is SGHDT and CDR2 is YYEEEE. This CDR3 contains 13 residues. The CDR3 here is CASSLKDARTIYF. The CDR3 DNA is TGTGCCAGCAGCTTGAAGGACGCTAGAACCATATATTTT.

The CDR3 sequence is CASSIVTTASSYNSPLHF. DNA of the CDR3: TGTGCCAGTAGTATAGTGACGACAGCTAGCTCCTATAATTCACCCCTCCACTTT. The chain links TRBV19 to TRBJ1-6; D is possibly TRBD1 (5 bases). Trimming stripped 1 base from V and 0 bases from J, with 13 bases between. Germline V lookup: CDR1 LNHDA, CDR2 SQIVND (reference sequence). This CDR3 contains 18 residues. The full variable domain, completed using reference TRBV19 and TRBJ1-6, is DGGITQSPKYLFRKEGQNVTLSCEQNLNHDAMYWYRQDPGQGLRLIYYSQIVNDFQKGDIAEGYSVSREKKESFPLTVTSAQKNPTAFYLCASSIVTTASSYNSPLHFGNGTRLTVT.

The chain employs TRBV27 and TRBJ2-7; 9 nucleotides agree with TRBD1. The J segment lost 3 bases and the V segment lost 3 bases, leaving 6 bases of the junction unmatched. The CDR3 has 15 residues. The germline CDR1 and CDR2 sequences are MNHEY and SMNVEV (reference sequence). This CDR3 is CASSFRDRVGYEQYF. Written as DNA, the CDR3 is TGTGCCAGCAGTTTTCGGGACAGGGTAGGCTACGAGCAGTACTTC.

The CDR3 reads CASELLGQGNTEAFF. The CDR3 DNA is TGTGCCAGCGAACTGTTGGGACAGGGGAACACTGAAGCTTTCTTT. The chain employs TRBV7-9 and TRBJ1-1; 9 nucleotides line up with TRBD1. The CDR3 length is 15 residues. V dropped 8 bases and J dropped 1; count of bases not matched to a gene: 8. Looked up from germline, CDR1 is SEHNR and CDR2 is FQNEAQ (reference sequence).

The chain recombines TRBV7-9 with TRBJ1-1; D unresolved. Germline-derived CDR1 and CDR2 are SEHNR and FQNEAQ (reference sequence). Trimming removed 7 bases at V and 0 bases at J, with 18 bases between. The CDR3 runs to 16 residues. CDR3 DNA sequence: TGTGCCAGCACTCCCTCGTCGACGGCTCTGAACACTGAAGCTTTCTTT. Its translation: CASTPSSTALNTEAFF.

On this clone: The same CDR3 can be traced to other DNA sequences in this sample. The chain couples TRBV6-1 to TRBJ2-3; D not certain. Germline values: CDR1 MNHNS, CDR2 SASEGT. This CDR3 spans 10 amino acids. Trimming took 6 bases from V and 4 from J, leaving 2 bases between them. The CDR3 here is CASRSDTQYF. The CDR3 DNA reads as TGTGCCAGCAGATCAGATACGCAGTATTTT.